Sequencing of this TCR beta chain was carried out in a study of OX40 agonist ivuxolimab in advanced cancers. Across the study: Every 2 weeks, ivuxolimab was infused into the patients intravenously at between 0.01 and 10 mg/kg.

Trimming shortened V by 5 bases and J by 0 bases, and 6 bases separated the two germline ends. Germline V CDR1 and CDR2: SGHRS, YFSETQ. The CDR3 totals 13 residues. Sequenced by immunoSEQ multiplex PCR; TCRdb stores in-frame clones only, minus some. The table includes around 69,000 clones, 85% to 90% detected once. This sequence originates from an adult with an advanced solid tumor such as melanoma, head and neck, liver or kidney cancer. The J gene is TRBJ2-1, the V gene TRBV5-1; D is ambiguous. The source was CD4+ or CD8+ T cells sorted from blood, collected in a trial of the OX40 agonist ivuxolimab. The CDR3 spells CASSENSYNEQFF. CDR3 nucleotides: TGCGCCAGCAGTGAGAACTCCTACAATGAGCAGTTCTTC.